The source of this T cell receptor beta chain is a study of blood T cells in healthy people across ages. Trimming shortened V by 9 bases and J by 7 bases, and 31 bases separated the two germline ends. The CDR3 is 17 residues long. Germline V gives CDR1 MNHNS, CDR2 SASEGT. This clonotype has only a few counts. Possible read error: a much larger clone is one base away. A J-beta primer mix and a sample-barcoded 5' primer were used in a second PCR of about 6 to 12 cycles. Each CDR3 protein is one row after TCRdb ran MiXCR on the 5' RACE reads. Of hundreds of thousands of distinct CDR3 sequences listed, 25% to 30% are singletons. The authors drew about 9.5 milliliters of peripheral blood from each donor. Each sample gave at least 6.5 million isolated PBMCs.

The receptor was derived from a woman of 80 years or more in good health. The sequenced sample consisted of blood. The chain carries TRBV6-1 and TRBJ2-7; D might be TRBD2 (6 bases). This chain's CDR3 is CASYGSRGSQLYNEQYF. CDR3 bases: TGTGCCAGTTACGGCTCGCGGGGCAGCCAACTCTACAATGAGCAGTACTTC.